These T cell receptor beta chains were read from a single sample in a study of T cell repertoires in cytomegalovirus infection. TCRdb processed the reads anew with MiXCR; each CDR3 protein has one entry. The data hold 700,000 to 950,000 distinct CDR3 sequences, with 30% to 35% observed a single time. These receptors lack a known antigen. Sequencing used cultured CD8+ T cells from PBMCs, obtained from culture after CMV antigen stimulation. The receptors shown here come from a human donor in good health (CMV status not recorded). Some clones in this sample may be carry-over from other donors' samples. Both conserved end residues are part of each CDR3. The D gene is left open where the match is weak. Expanded clones get a size class; other rows say once, few or many, or leave the size out.

V gene	J gene	D gene	clone size	CDR3 protein	CDR3 DNA
TRBV7-9	TRBJ2-3	NA	many	CASSLPGPGKRDTQYF	TGTGCCAGCAGCCTACCGGGACCCGGTAAGAGAGATACGCAGTATTTT
TRBV14	TRBJ2-3	TRBD1	NA	CASSRDSRTDTQYF	TGTGCCAGCAGCCGGGACAGCCGCACAGATACGCAGTATTTT
TRBV5-1	TRBJ1-5	NA	once	CASSLVGAGNQPQHF	TGCGCCAGCAGCTTGGTTGGGGCTGGCAATCAGCCCCAGCATTTT
TRBV5-1	TRBJ2-5	NA	NA	CASSLVEGGGQETQYF	TGCGCCAGCAGCTTGGTGGAGGGAGGCGGCCAAGAGACCCAGTACTTC
TRBV7-9	TRBJ2-7	TRBD1	many	CASSSTGTEQYF	TGTGCCAGCAGCTCGACAGGGACCGAGCAGTACTTC
TRBV7-8	TRBJ2-7	NA	NA	CASSYRTVSYEQYF	TGTGCCAGCAGCTACCGGACAGTCTCCTACGAGCAGTACTTC
TRBV7-8	TRBJ2-1	TRBD2	few	CASSLLAQWSDEQFF	TGTGCCAGCAGCCTACTAGCGCAATGGAGCGATGAGCAGTTCTTC
TRBV7-9	TRBJ1-2	TRBD1	few	CASSTDRDWANYGYTF	TGTGCCAGCAGTACGGACAGGGACTGGGCTAACTATGGCTACACCTTC
TRBV5-6	TRBJ2-7	NA	few	CASSLSFAAFEQYF	TGTGCCAGCAGCTTGTCTTTTGCGGCGTTCGAGCAGTACTTC
TRBV2	TRBJ2-2	NA	NA	CANTGWRGSGELFF	TGTGCCAACACCGGGTGGCGGGGTTCCGGGGAGCTGTTTTTT
TRBV19	TRBJ1-1	NA	few	CASSIAGTDTEAFF	TGTGCCAGTAGTATCGCGGGTACGGACACTGAAGCTTTCTTT
TRBV9	TRBJ1-2	TRBD1	NA	CASSAERAGGGYGYTF	TGTGCCAGCAGCGCCGAGAGGGCAGGGGGCGGCTATGGCTACACCTTC
TRBV6-6	TRBJ1-1	TRBD1	NA	CASIFGWGQGLMNTEAFF	TGTGCCAGCATTTTCGGGTGGGGACAGGGTTTAATGAACACTGAAGCTTTCTTT
TRBV15	TRBJ1-4	NA	once	CATSEGTNEKLFF	TGTGCCACCAGCGAGGGTACTAATGAAAAACTGTTTTTT
TRBV7-8	TRBJ1-1	TRBD1	many	CASSRGRGPVTEAFF	TGTGCCAGCAGCCGTGGAAGGGGGCCTGTAACTGAAGCTTTCTTT
TRBV5-6	TRBJ1-2	NA	many	CASSSQTGGKYGYTF	TGTGCCAGCAGCTCTCAGACAGGTGGGAAGTATGGCTACACCTTC
TRBV27	TRBJ1-1	NA	few	CASSPDGLNTEAFF	TGTGCCAGCAGTCCCGACGGGCTGAACACTGAAGCTTTCTTT
TRBV19	TRBJ2-7	NA	NA	CASRPSDGYEQYF	TGTGCCAGTCGACCATCGGACGGATACGAGCAGTACTTC
TRBV27	TRBJ2-7	TRBD1	NA	CASTLHGTGIYEQYF	TGTGCCAGCACCTTGCACGGGACAGGGATTTACGAGCAGTACTTC
TRBV9	TRBJ2-5	NA	NA	CASGAPGETQYF	TGTGCCAGCGGTGCGCCGGGAGAGACCCAGTACTTC
TRBV19	TRBJ1-6	NA	few	CASSPGAGRYNSPLHF	TGTGCCAGTAGTCCAGGGGCTGGGCGCTATAATTCACCCCTCCACTTT
TRBV7-2	TRBJ2-7	NA	many	CASSLFAYEQYF	TGTGCCAGCAGCTTATTCGCATACGAGCAGTACTTC
TRBV12-3/TRBV12-4	TRBJ1-1	NA	once	CASSLSPGQGNAEAFF	TGTGCCAGCAGTTTATCCCCCGGCCAAGGGAACGCTGAAGCTTTCTTT
TRBV6-5	TRBJ2-3	TRBD1	few	CASSFTWDRAGTDTQYF	TGTGCCAGCAGTTTCACCTGGGACAGGGCGGGCACAGATACGCAGTATTTT
TRBV4-3	TRBJ2-3	NA	NA	CASSQDTGLGTDTQYF	TGCGCCAGCAGCCAAGACACAGGTTTGGGCACAGATACGCAGTATTTT
TRBV19	TRBJ2-1	NA	many	CASSISGTVSYNEQFF	TGTGCCAGTAGTATCTCCGGGACTGTTTCATACAATGAGCAGTTCTTC
TRBV7-9	TRBJ1-5	NA	few	CASSPEGPQPQHF	TGTGCCAGCAGTCCCGAGGGTCCGCAGCCCCAGCATTTT
TRBV3-1	TRBJ1-5	NA	NA	CASSQVAGVNQPQHF	TGTGCCAGCAGCCAGGTGGCGGGGGTCAATCAGCCCCAGCATTTT
TRBV14	TRBJ1-1	NA	NA	CASSSGFEAFF	TGTGCCAGCAGTTCGGGGTTCGAGGCTTTCTTT
TRBV6-6	TRBJ1-1	TRBD1	NA	CASGTGELTEAFF	TGTGCCAGCGGGACAGGGGAACTCACTGAAGCTTTCTTT
TRBV24-1	TRBJ1-3	TRBD1	NA	CATSDNRGYTIYF	TGTGCCACCAGTGACAACAGGGGATACACCATATATTTT
TRBV12-3/TRBV12-4	TRBJ1-4	TRBD1	many	CASSLTGQDNEKLFF	TGTGCCAGCAGTTTGACGGGACAGGATAATGAAAAACTGTTTTTT
TRBV7-9	TRBJ2-3	NA	NA	CASSLARPPTDTQYF	TGTGCCAGCAGCTTAGCGCGGCCACCCACAGATACGCAGTATTTT
TRBV7-9	TRBJ1-5	TRBD1	NA	CANSPDRDRNQPQHF	TGTGCCAACAGCCCCGACAGGGACCGTAATCAGCCCCAGCATTTT
TRBV12-3/TRBV12-4	TRBJ2-2	TRBD1	few	CAVGQPGGELFF	TGTGCCGTGGGACAGCCCGGGGGGGAGCTGTTTTTT
TRBV13	TRBJ2-4	NA	NA	CASSPRGGRNIQYF	TGTGCCAGCAGCCCTCGAGGAGGGAGAAACATTCAGTACTTC
TRBV7-9	TRBJ2-7	TRBD1	many	CASSYRRGTDHYTAYEQYF	TGTGCCAGCAGTTACCGCCGAGGGACAGACCATTATACAGCCTACGAGCAGTACTTC
TRBV7-6	TRBJ2-1	TRBD2	many	CASSLALLGGGYNEQFF	TGTGCCAGCAGCTTAGCCCTTTTGGGGGGGGGCTACAATGAGCAGTTCTTC
TRBV4-3	TRBJ2-5	NA	NA	CASSQGPREETQYF	TGCGCCAGCAGCCAAGGGCCAAGGGAAGAGACCCAGTACTTC
TRBV6-5	TRBJ2-3	TRBD2	NA	CVSRLAGGQDTQYF	TGTGTTTCCCGGCTAGCGGGGGGCCAAGATACGCAGTATTTT
TRBV9	TRBJ2-1	TRBD1	NA	CASSPDRGFNEQFF	TGTGCCAGCAGCCCGGACAGGGGTTTCAATGAGCAGTTCTTC
TRBV5-1	TRBJ1-1	NA	NA	CASRISGWNTEAFF	TGCGCCAGCAGGATATCAGGGTGGAACACTGAAGCTTTCTTT
TRBV11-2	TRBJ2-5	TRBD1	NA	CASSGSWDSQETQYF	TGTGCCAGCAGCGGCTCCTGGGACAGCCAAGAGACCCAGTACTTC
TRBV5-1	TRBJ2-1	TRBD2	NA	CASSPWSSGGYEQFF	TGCGCCAGCAGCCCGTGGAGTAGCGGGGGGTATGAGCAGTTCTTC
TRBV29-1	TRBJ1-5	NA	few	CSVEESNQPQHF	TGCAGCGTTGAAGAAAGCAATCAGCCCCAGCATTTT
TRBV4-1	TRBJ1-1	NA	NA	CASSQRWVQNTEAFF	TGCGCCAGCAGCCAAAGATGGGTTCAGAACACTGAAGCTTTCTTT
TRBV4-3	TRBJ1-3	NA	NA	CASSQDLSKTGNTIYF	TGCGCCAGCAGCCAAGATCTATCGAAGACTGGAAACACCATATATTTT
TRBV15	TRBJ2-1	TRBD1	NA	CATSRGGNPNSLQGADNEQFF	TGTGCCACCAGCAGAGGAGGGAATCCCAACTCTTTACAGGGGGCGGACAATGAGCAGTTCTTC
TRBV15	TRBJ2-3	TRBD2	NA	CATSRDGGSTDTQYF	TGTGCCACCAGCAGAGACGGGGGGAGCACAGATACGCAGTATTTT
TRBV29-1	TRBJ2-3	TRBD1	few	CSAPAGQGEWADTQYF	TGCAGCGCCCCTGCCGGACAGGGCGAGTGGGCAGATACGCAGTATTTT
TRBV10-3	TRBJ2-2	TRBD2	few	CAISDLASGVLNTGELFF	TGTGCCATCAGTGATTTGGCCAGCGGGGTTTTGAACACCGGGGAGCTGTTTTTT
TRBV27	TRBJ2-2	NA	NA	CANSRPGRSITGELFF	TGTGCCAACAGTCGACCGGGACGTTCCATCACCGGGGAGCTGTTTTTT
TRBV6-1	TRBJ2-7	TRBD1	NA	CASSEVQGAGEQYF	TGTGCCAGCAGTGAAGTACAGGGGGCGGGTGAGCAGTACTTC
TRBV7-2	TRBJ2-3	TRBD2	many	CASSLAGGGGADTQYF	TGTGCCAGCAGCTTGGCGGGGGGTGGGGGAGCAGATACGCAGTATTTT
TRBV5-1	TRBJ1-4	NA	few	CASSLGAGNEKLFF	TGCGCCAGCAGCTTGGGGGCAGGGAATGAAAAACTGTTTTTT
TRBV7-9	TRBJ2-7	TRBD1	NA	CASSRPPDLTGGSSYEQYF	TGTGCCAGCAGCCGACCCCCGGACTTGACAGGGGGCAGCTCCTACGAGCAGTACTTC
TRBV7-6	TRBJ2-3	NA	many	CASSLGGRNTDTQYF	TGTGCCAGCAGCTTAGGAGGCAGGAACACAGATACGCAGTATTTT